These T cell receptor beta chains were read from a single sample in a study of cytomegalovirus exposure and HLA in healthy donors. The table came from immunoSEQ multiplex PCR; TCRdb's copy has only in-frame clones and leaves some out. The sample records 140,000 to 150,000 clones, roughly 88% being singletons. Sequenced input: PBMCs. The receptors originated from a middle-aged woman in good health and CMV-seronegative. The conserved cysteine and the conserved F or W are not part of the CDR3 here.

v_call	j_call	cdr3_aa
TRBV6-5	TRBJ2-3	ASSYSTGTDTQY
TRBV5-1	TRBJ2-7	ASSPAGLAGTYEQY
TRBV10-3	TRBJ2-1	AISEVARGIWTSGTDEQF
TRBV2	TRBJ1-1	ASRVDRVYTEAF
TRBV27	.	ASSSLSLAGDFHEQY
TRBV30	TRBJ1-2	AWRQWRRGPSYGYT
TRBV7-8	TRBJ2-1	ASSSYSTGFYNEQF
TRBV28	TRBJ1-5	ASSLQDREDQPQH
TRBV27	TRBJ1-1	ASSLEGGNTEAF
TRBV7-9	TRBJ2-7	SSSRDGDYEQY
TRBV27	TRBJ2-7	ASSLSVGVAGGTGEQY
TRBV7-9	TRBJ1-3	ASSLGAGNTIY
TRBV30	TRBJ2-7	AWSTPGQGYEQY
TRBV6-5	TRBJ1-2	ASSYPTRGEYGYT
TRBV4-1	TRBJ2-3	ASRTGTDTQY
TRBV25-1	TRBJ2-5	ASSDGRLATIQETQY
TRBV5-1	TRBJ2-5	ASSSGGGGETQY
TRBV15	TRBJ2-1	ATSRDRTGARNEQF
TRBV6-5	TRBJ2-5	ASSYSQGLGETQY
TRBV27	TRBJ2-5	ASSPDRGEETQY
TRBV27	TRBJ1-1	ASSSSPVNTEAF
TRBV6-1	TRBJ1-5	ASGSEQGRWQPQH
TRBV4-1	TRBJ1-2	ASSQLPRGIYGYT